This T cell receptor beta chain emerged from a study of blood T cells in healthy people across ages. A sample-barcoded 5' primer and a J-beta primer mix were used in a second PCR of roughly 7 to 12 cycles. Using its own MiXCR run on the 5' RACE reads, TCRdb lists one record per CDR3 protein. The data show around 1.5 million distinct CDR3 sequences, around 59% seen once. Input material: blood. This clonotype was sampled from a man younger than 30 in good health.

In DNA form, the CDR3 reads TGCAGTGCTAGAGTCGTTGGGGGCGTAGCTGGCTACACCTTC. It specifies CSARVVGGVAGYTF. The genes are TRBV20-1 and TRBJ1-2, with a possible D match to TRBD1 (6 bases). CDR1 DFQATT and CDR2 SNEGSKA come from the germline V gene (reference sequence). CDR3 length: 14 amino acids. V was trimmed by 1 base and J by 7 bases, leaving 16 bases between them.